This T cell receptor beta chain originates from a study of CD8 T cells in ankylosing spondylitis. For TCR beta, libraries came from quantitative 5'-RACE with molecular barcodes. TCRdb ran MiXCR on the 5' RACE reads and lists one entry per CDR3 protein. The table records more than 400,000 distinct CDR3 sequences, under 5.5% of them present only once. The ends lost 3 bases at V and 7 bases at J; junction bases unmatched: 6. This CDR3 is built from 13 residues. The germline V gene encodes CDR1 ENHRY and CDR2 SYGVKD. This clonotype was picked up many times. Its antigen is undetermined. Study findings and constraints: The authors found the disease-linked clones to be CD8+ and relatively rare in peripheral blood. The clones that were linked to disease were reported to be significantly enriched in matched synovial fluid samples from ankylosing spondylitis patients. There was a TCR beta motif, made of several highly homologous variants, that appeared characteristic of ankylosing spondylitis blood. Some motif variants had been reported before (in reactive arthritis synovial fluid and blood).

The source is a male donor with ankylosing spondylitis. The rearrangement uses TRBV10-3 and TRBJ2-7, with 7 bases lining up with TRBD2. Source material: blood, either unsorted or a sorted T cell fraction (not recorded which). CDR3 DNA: TGTGCCATCAGTGACCCCGCCGGGAGGGAGCAGTACTTC. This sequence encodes CAISDPAGREQYF.